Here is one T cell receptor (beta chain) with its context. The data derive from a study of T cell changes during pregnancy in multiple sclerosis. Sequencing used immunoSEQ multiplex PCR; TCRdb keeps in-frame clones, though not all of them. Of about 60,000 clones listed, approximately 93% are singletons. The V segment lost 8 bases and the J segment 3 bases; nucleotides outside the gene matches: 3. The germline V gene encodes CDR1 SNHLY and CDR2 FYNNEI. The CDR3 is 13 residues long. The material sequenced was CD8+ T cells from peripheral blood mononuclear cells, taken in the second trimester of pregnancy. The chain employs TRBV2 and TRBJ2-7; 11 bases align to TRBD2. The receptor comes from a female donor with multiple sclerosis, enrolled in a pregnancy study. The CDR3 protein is CASLLAGDYEQYF. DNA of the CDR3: TGTGCCAGCCTACTAGCGGGAGACTACGAGCAGTACTTC.